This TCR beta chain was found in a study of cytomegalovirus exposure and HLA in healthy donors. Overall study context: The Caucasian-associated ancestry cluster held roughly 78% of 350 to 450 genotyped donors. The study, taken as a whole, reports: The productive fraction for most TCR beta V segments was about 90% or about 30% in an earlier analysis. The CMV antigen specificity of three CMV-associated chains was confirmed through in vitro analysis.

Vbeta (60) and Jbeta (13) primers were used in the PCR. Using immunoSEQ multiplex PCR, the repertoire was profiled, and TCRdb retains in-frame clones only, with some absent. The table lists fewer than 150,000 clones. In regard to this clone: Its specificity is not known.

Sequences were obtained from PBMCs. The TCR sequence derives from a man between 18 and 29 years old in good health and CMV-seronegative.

This chain's CDR3 is CASNGGGGELFF. CDR3 nucleotides: TGTGCCAGCAACGGGGGTGGCGGGGAGCTGTTTTTT. The chain links TRBV28 to TRBJ2-2, with D possibly matching TRBD2 (6 bases). V was cut by 7 bases and J by 7 bases, with 10 bases left in between. This CDR3 region has 12 residues. Germline loops: CDR1 MDHEN, CDR2 SYDVKM.